This TCR beta chain was sequenced during a study of T cells after yellow fever vaccination. General study findings and limits: Among all clonotypes, a small share was observed in both CD4 and CD8 compartments.

A word on this clonotype: The target antigen is unknown.

Germline lookup yields CDR1 SEHNR and CDR2 FQNEAQ (reference sequence). The CDR3 consists of 17 residues. Trimming left V 5 bases short and J 4 bases short, with 18 bases between. TCRdb redid the calling of the 5' RACE reads with MiXCR, one entry per CDR3 protein. This sample carries fewer than 650,000 distinct CDR3 sequences, 20% to 25% of them seen once, and the ten largest clones take about 15%. The sequence was obtained from a man aged 18 to 35 who received the YFV17D yellow fever vaccine. The source was PBMCs, collected 21 days after the first yellow fever vaccination. The rearrangement uses TRBV7-9 and TRBJ2-6; D remains ambiguous. The CDR3 DNA follows: TGTGCCAGCAGCCACAAGGTGTTAGTCTCCGGGGCCAACGTCCTGACTTTC. The encoded protein is CASSHKVLVSGANVLTF. Drawing the rest from reference TRBV7-9 and TRBJ2-6, the complete variable domain is DTGVSQNPRHKITKRGQNVTFRCDPISEHNRLYWYRQTLGQGPEFLTYFQNEAQLEKSRLLSDRFSAERPKGSFSTLEIQRTEQGDSAMYLCASSHKVLVSGANVLTFGAGSRLTVL.